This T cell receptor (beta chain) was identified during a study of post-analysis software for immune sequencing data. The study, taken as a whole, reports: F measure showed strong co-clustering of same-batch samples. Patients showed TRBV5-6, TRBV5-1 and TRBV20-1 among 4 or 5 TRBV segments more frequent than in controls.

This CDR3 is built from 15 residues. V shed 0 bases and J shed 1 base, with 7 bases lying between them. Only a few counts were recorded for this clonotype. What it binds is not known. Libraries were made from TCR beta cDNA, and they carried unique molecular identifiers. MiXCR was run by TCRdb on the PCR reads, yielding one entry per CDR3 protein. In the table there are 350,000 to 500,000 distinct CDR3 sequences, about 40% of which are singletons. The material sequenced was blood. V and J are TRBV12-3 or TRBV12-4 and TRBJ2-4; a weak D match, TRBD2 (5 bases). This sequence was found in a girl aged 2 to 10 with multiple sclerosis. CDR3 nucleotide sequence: TGTGCCAGCAGTTTAGCGTGGGAGGCCAAAAACATTCAGTACTTC. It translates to CASSLAWEAKNIQYF.